The rows below give T cell receptor beta chains drawn from one sample of a study of early T cells in non-severe SARS-CoV-2 infection. TCRdb processed the 5' RACE reads anew with MiXCR; each CDR3 protein has one entry. The sample holds 70,000 or so distinct CDR3 sequences, roughly a tenth seen once. The specimen comprised whole blood, sampled at baseline. The receptors derive from an adult who was a healthcare worker with PCR-confirmed SARS-CoV-2 infection or an uninfected control (not recorded which). CDR3s include the opening cysteine and the closing phenylalanine or tryptophan. Each record gives: clone size, V gene, D gene, J gene, CDR3 protein, CDR3 DNA. D genes are given only for firm matches. The listing skips clone size in some rows; elsewhere it reads once, few, many or a size class.

clone_size: NA; v_call: TRBV6-4; d_call: NA; j_call: TRBJ2-3; cdr3_aa: CASSMAGLGTDTQYF; cdr3_nt: TGTGCCAGCAGTATGGCGGGCCTCGGCACAGATACGCAGTATTTT
clone_size: many; v_call: TRBV4-3; d_call: NA; j_call: TRBJ2-4; cdr3_aa: CASSQDLGGTDIQYF; cdr3_nt: TGCGCCAGCAGCCAAGATCTTGGCGGGACGGACATTCAGTACTTC
clone_size: NA; v_call: TRBV7-2; d_call: NA; j_call: TRBJ2-3; cdr3_aa: CASSFGFGDTQYF; cdr3_nt: TGTGCCAGCAGCTTTGGATTCGGAGATACGCAGTATTTT
clone_size: few; v_call: TRBV11-2; d_call: TRBD2; j_call: TRBJ2-1; cdr3_aa: CASSLFSSGGANEQFF; cdr3_nt: TGTGCCAGCAGCTTATTTTCCAGCGGGGGGGCAAATGAGCAGTTCTTC
clone_size: few; v_call: TRBV10-3; d_call: NA; j_call: TRBJ2-5; cdr3_aa: CATSTGETQYF; cdr3_nt: TGTGCCACCTCAACTGGGGAGACCCAGTACTTC
clone_size: NA; v_call: TRBV2; d_call: TRBD1; j_call: TRBJ1-1; cdr3_aa: CASSGSGQGAGDTEAFF; cdr3_nt: TGTGCCAGCAGTGGATCGGGACAGGGGGCCGGGGACACTGAAGCTTTCTTT
clone_size: few; v_call: TRBV15; d_call: NA; j_call: TRBJ1-2; cdr3_aa: CATTLGGRLNYGYTF; cdr3_nt: TGTGCCACCACCTTGGGCGGCCGCCTCAACTATGGCTACACCTTC
clone_size: few; v_call: TRBV11-2; d_call: NA; j_call: TRBJ2-1; cdr3_aa: CASSRQTSQTYNEQFF; cdr3_nt: TGTGCCAGCAGCCGCCAAACTAGCCAGACCTACAATGAGCAGTTCTTC
clone_size: many; v_call: TRBV3-1; d_call: NA; j_call: TRBJ2-3; cdr3_aa: CASGTSSDTQYF; cdr3_nt: TGTGCCAGCGGAACTAGCTCCGATACGCAGTATTTT
clone_size: many; v_call: TRBV5-1; d_call: NA; j_call: TRBJ1-5; cdr3_aa: CASSLDSSNQPQHF; cdr3_nt: TGCGCCAGCAGCTTGGACAGCAGCAATCAGCCCCAGCATTTT
clone_size: many; v_call: TRBV20-1; d_call: NA; j_call: TRBJ2-1; cdr3_aa: CSAPTVSSYNEQFF; cdr3_nt: TGCAGTGCCCCGACAGTCAGCTCCTACAATGAGCAGTTCTTC
clone_size: few; v_call: TRBV6-6; d_call: NA; j_call: TRBJ1-5; cdr3_aa: CASSLLSYSNQPQHF; cdr3_nt: TGTGCCAGCAGTTTGCTCTCCTATAGCAATCAGCCCCAGCATTTT
clone_size: NA; v_call: TRBV21-1; d_call: NA; j_call: TRBJ2-4; cdr3_aa: CASSVYHEGNIQYF; cdr3_nt: TGTGCCAGCAGTGTCTATCACGAGGGGAACATTCAGTACTTC
clone_size: few; v_call: TRBV20-1; d_call: NA; j_call: TRBJ1-1; cdr3_aa: CSATPGLEAFF; cdr3_nt: TGCAGTGCAACCCCGGGACTTGAAGCTTTCTTT
clone_size: NA; v_call: TRBV30; d_call: NA; j_call: TRBJ1-1; cdr3_aa: CAWSLNARGTEAFF; cdr3_nt: TGTGCCTGGAGCCTTAATGCCAGGGGCACTGAAGCTTTCTTT
clone_size: once; v_call: TRBV12-3/TRBV12-4; d_call: NA; j_call: TRBJ1-2; cdr3_aa: CASRKSGETDRYTF; cdr3_nt: TGTGCCAGCAGAAAATCGGGGGAGACGGATCGGTACACCTTC
clone_size: few; v_call: TRBV7-9; d_call: TRBD2; j_call: TRBJ2-7; cdr3_aa: CASTEVTSGENYEQYF; cdr3_nt: TGTGCCAGCACCGAGGTGACTAGCGGGGAAAACTACGAGCAGTACTTC
clone_size: few; v_call: TRBV18; d_call: TRBD2; j_call: TRBJ2-7; cdr3_aa: CASSAGGRGYEQYF; cdr3_nt: TGTGCCAGCTCGGCGGGAGGTAGGGGCTACGAGCAGTACTTC
clone_size: many; v_call: TRBV10-3; d_call: NA; j_call: TRBJ2-5; cdr3_aa: CAISESSEGPKETQYF; cdr3_nt: TGTGCCATCAGTGAGTCGAGCGAGGGGCCAAAAGAGACCCAGTACTTC
clone_size: NA; v_call: TRBV15; d_call: TRBD1; j_call: TRBJ2-2; cdr3_aa: CATSRGKTGVNTGELFF; cdr3_nt: TGTGCCACCAGCAGAGGGAAGACAGGGGTAAACACCGGGGAGCTGTTTTTT
clone_size: few; v_call: TRBV7-3; d_call: NA; j_call: TRBJ2-1; cdr3_aa: CASSTRAGTNNEQFF; cdr3_nt: TGTGCCAGCAGCACCCGGGCGGGCACAAACAATGAGCAGTTCTTC
clone_size: many; v_call: TRBV4-1; d_call: NA; j_call: TRBJ1-1; cdr3_aa: CASSPQPGTEAFF; cdr3_nt: TGCGCCAGCAGCCCCCAGCCTGGCACTGAAGCTTTCTTT
clone_size: NA; v_call: TRBV9; d_call: TRBD2; j_call: TRBJ2-7; cdr3_aa: CASSVVSRGGETSYEQYF; cdr3_nt: TGTGCCAGCAGCGTTGTTTCTCGTGGGGGGGAGACCTCCTACGAGCAGTACTTC
clone_size: many; v_call: TRBV7-8; d_call: TRBD2; j_call: TRBJ2-3; cdr3_aa: CASSLGLAGEDTQYF; cdr3_nt: TGTGCCAGCAGCTTAGGACTAGCGGGGGAGGATACGCAGTATTTT
clone_size: NA; v_call: TRBV5-1; d_call: NA; j_call: TRBJ2-3; cdr3_aa: CASSSFAGALTDTQYF; cdr3_nt: TGCGCCAGCAGCAGCTTCGCGGGGGCGCTCACAGATACGCAGTATTTT
clone_size: many; v_call: TRBV12-3/TRBV12-4; d_call: TRBD1; j_call: TRBJ2-7; cdr3_aa: CASSFYPGTGRRYEQYF; cdr3_nt: TGTGCCAGCAGTTTCTACCCCGGGACAGGGAGACGCTACGAGCAGTACTTC
clone_size: NA; v_call: TRBV27; d_call: NA; j_call: TRBJ1-1; cdr3_aa: CASSLERANTEAFF; cdr3_nt: TGTGCCAGCAGTTTAGAACGGGCGAACACTGAAGCTTTCTTT
clone_size: few; v_call: TRBV5-1; d_call: NA; j_call: TRBJ1-5; cdr3_aa: CASSYFRGALKPQHF; cdr3_nt: TGCGCCAGCAGCTATTTCCGGGGAGCTTTGAAGCCCCAGCATTTT
clone_size: NA; v_call: TRBV3-1; d_call: NA; j_call: TRBJ2-3; cdr3_aa: CASSQESSTDTQYF; cdr3_nt: TGTGCCAGCAGCCAAGAGAGTAGCACAGATACGCAGTATTTT
clone_size: many; v_call: TRBV18; d_call: NA; j_call: TRBJ2-5; cdr3_aa: CASSTGHAQETQYF; cdr3_nt: TGTGCCAGCTCAACCGGACACGCACAAGAGACCCAGTACTTC
clone_size: few; v_call: TRBV7-9; d_call: NA; j_call: TRBJ2-6; cdr3_aa: CASSLPTGNFLSGANVLTF; cdr3_nt: TGTGCCAGCAGCCTCCCTACAGGGAACTTCCTCTCTGGGGCCAACGTCCTGACTTTC
clone_size: few; v_call: TRBV20-1; d_call: NA; j_call: TRBJ2-3; cdr3_aa: CSASVDTQYF; cdr3_nt: TGCAGTGCTAGCGTAGATACGCAGTATTTT
clone_size: many; v_call: TRBV6-6; d_call: TRBD2; j_call: TRBJ2-3; cdr3_aa: CASSLTSGTTDTQYF; cdr3_nt: TGTGCCAGCAGCCTTACTAGCGGGACCACAGATACGCAGTATTTT
clone_size: many; v_call: TRBV5-1; d_call: TRBD1; j_call: TRBJ2-2; cdr3_aa: CASRGQVNTGELFF; cdr3_nt: TGCGCCAGCAGGGGACAGGTCAACACCGGGGAGCTGTTTTTT
clone_size: many; v_call: TRBV20-1; d_call: TRBD2; j_call: TRBJ2-3; cdr3_aa: CSAPRGVTDTQYF; cdr3_nt: TGCAGTGCCCCCCGGGGGGTCACAGATACGCAGTATTTT
clone_size: few; v_call: TRBV5-4; d_call: NA; j_call: TRBJ2-5; cdr3_aa: CATGDYQETQYF; cdr3_nt: TGTGCCACCGGGGACTACCAAGAGACCCAGTACTTC
clone_size: NA; v_call: TRBV7-2; d_call: NA; j_call: TRBJ2-2; cdr3_aa: CASSLGWNTGELFF; cdr3_nt: TGTGCCAGCAGCTTAGGGTGGAACACCGGGGAGCTGTTTTTT
clone_size: few; v_call: TRBV27; d_call: TRBD2; j_call: TRBJ2-3; cdr3_aa: CASSPAGEVRQYF; cdr3_nt: TGTGCCAGCAGTCCCGCGGGGGAGGTGCGGCAGTATTTT
clone_size: NA; v_call: TRBV5-1; d_call: NA; j_call: TRBJ2-5; cdr3_aa: CASTYGTSQETQYF; cdr3_nt: TGCGCCAGTACATACGGGACTTCGCAAGAGACCCAGTACTTC
clone_size: few; v_call: TRBV7-8; d_call: NA; j_call: TRBJ1-6; cdr3_aa: CASSTRLRNSPLHF; cdr3_nt: TGTGCCAGCAGCACCCGGTTGAGAAATTCACCCCTCCACTTT
clone_size: NA; v_call: TRBV4-3; d_call: NA; j_call: TRBJ2-5; cdr3_aa: CASSQDLLGYQETQYF; cdr3_nt: TGCGCCAGCAGCCAAGACCTTCTCGGGTACCAAGAGACCCAGTACTTC
clone_size: many; v_call: TRBV7-2; d_call: TRBD1; j_call: TRBJ2-3; cdr3_aa: CASSPGQGWTDTQYF; cdr3_nt: TGTGCCAGCAGCCCGGGACAGGGATGGACAGATACGCAGTATTTT
clone_size: few; v_call: TRBV5-1; d_call: NA; j_call: TRBJ2-2; cdr3_aa: CASSRGERAGELFF; cdr3_nt: TGCGCCAGCAGCCGCGGGGAACGGGCCGGGGAGCTGTTTTTT
clone_size: NA; v_call: TRBV7-9; d_call: NA; j_call: TRBJ2-2; cdr3_aa: CASSLDGAGELFF; cdr3_nt: TGTGCCAGCAGCTTAGACGGCGCCGGGGAGCTGTTTTTT
clone_size: NA; v_call: TRBV4-1; d_call: NA; j_call: TRBJ2-7; cdr3_aa: CASSQIEESEQYF; cdr3_nt: TGCGCCAGCAGCCAGATAGAAGAGTCTGAGCAGTACTTC
clone_size: few; v_call: TRBV20-1; d_call: NA; j_call: TRBJ2-3; cdr3_aa: CSARTPGTDTQYF; cdr3_nt: TGCAGTGCAAGGACTCCCGGCACAGATACGCAGTATTTT